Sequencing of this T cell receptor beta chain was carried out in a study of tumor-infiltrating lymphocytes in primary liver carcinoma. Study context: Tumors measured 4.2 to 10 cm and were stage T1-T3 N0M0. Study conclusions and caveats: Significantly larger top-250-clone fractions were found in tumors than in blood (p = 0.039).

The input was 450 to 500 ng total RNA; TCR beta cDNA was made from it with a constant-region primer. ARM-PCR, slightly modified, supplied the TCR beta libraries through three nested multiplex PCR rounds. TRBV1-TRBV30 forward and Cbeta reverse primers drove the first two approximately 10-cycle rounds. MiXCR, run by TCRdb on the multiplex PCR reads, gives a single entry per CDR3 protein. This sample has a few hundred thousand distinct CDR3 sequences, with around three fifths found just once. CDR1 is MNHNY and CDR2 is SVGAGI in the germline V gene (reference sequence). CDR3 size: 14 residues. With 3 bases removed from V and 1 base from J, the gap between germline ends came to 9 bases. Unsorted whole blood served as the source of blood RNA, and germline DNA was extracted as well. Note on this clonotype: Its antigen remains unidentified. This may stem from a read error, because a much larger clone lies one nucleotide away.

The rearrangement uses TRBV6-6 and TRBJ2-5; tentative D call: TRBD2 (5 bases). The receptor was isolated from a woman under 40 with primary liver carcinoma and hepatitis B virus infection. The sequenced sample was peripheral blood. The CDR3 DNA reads TGTGCCAGCAGTTATCGAGAGGGCCAAGAGACCCAGTACTTC. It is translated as CASSYREGQETQYF.